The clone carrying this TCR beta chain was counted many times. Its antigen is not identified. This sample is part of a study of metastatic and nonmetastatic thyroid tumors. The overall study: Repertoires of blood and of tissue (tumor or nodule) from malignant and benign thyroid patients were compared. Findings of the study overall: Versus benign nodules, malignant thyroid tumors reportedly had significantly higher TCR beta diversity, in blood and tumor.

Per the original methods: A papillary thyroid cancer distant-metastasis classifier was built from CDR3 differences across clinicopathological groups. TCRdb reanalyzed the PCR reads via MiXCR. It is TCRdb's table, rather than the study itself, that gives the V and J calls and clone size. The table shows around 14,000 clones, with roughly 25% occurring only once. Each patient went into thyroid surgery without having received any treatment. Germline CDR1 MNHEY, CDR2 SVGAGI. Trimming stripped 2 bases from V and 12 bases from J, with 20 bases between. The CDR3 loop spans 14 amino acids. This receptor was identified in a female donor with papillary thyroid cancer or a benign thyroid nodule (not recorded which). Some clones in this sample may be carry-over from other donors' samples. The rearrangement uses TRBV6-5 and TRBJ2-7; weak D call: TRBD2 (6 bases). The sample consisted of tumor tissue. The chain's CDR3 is CASSYGRDVPAGYF. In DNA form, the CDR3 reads TGTGCCAGCAGTTACGGGCGGGATGTACCCGCGGGGTACTTC.